What follows is one T cell receptor (beta chain) and its context. The CDR3 consists of 14 residues. CDR1 MNHEY and CDR2 SVGEGT come from the germline V gene. Trimming removed 0 bases from V and 6 bases from J, with 10 bases in between. The sample originates from a study of blood T cell repertoires in COVID-19. Study-level information: The United States, Italy and Spain supplied acute and convalescent COVID-19 samples.

Measured with immunoSEQ multiplex PCR; TCRdb has only the in-frame clones, and not every one. The repertoire holds over 100,000 clones, about four fifths seen once, with approximately 3.9% in the top ten. The sequence came from an elderly woman with acute or convalescent COVID-19. Source material: peripheral blood. This sequence joins TRBV6-2 or TRBV6-3 and TRBJ2-3, with D possibly being TRBD2 (6 bases). CDR3: CASSYSVAADTQYF. CDR3 DNA sequence: TGTGCCAGCAGTTACTCAGTAGCGGCTGATACGCAGTATTTT.